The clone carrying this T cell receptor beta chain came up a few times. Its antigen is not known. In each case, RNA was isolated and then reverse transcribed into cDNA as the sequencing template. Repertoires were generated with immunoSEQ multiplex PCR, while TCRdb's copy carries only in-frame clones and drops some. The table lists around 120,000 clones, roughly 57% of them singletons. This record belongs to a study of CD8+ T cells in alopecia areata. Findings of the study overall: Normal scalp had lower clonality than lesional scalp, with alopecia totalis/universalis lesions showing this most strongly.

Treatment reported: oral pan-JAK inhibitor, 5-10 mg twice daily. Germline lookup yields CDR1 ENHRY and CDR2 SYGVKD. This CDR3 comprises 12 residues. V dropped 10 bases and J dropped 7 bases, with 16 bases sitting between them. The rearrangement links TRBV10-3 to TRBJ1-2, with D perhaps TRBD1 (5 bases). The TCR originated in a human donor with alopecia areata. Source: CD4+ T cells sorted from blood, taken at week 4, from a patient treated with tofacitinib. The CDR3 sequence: CATSRRVGGYTF. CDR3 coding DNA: TGTGCCACGTCCCGCAGGGTGGGTGGCTACACCTTC.